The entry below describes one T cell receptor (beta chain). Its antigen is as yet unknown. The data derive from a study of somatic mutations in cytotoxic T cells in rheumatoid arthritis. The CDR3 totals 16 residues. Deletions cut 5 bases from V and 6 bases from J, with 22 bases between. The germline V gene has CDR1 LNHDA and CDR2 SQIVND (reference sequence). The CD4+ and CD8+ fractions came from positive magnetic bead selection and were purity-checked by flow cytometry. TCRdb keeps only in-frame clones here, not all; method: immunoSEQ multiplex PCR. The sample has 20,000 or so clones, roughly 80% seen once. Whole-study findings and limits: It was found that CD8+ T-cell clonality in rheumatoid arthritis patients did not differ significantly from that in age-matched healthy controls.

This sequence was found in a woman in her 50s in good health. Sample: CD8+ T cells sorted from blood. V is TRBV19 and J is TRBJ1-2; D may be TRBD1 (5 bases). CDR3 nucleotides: TGTGCCAGTAGTCCGGCCCCGACGGGGCGAGGAAATGGCTACACCTTC. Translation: CASSPAPTGRGNGYTF.